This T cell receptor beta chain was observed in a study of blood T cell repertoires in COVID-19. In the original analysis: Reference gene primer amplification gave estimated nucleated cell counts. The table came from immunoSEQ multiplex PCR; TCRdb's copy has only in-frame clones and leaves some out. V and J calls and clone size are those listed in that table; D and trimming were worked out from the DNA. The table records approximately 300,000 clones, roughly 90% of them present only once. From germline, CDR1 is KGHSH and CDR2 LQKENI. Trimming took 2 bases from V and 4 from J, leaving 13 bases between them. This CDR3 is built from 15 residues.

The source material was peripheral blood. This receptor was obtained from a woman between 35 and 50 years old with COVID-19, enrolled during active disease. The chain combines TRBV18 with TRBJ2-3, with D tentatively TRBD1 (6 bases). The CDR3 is CASSPGQGIADTQYF. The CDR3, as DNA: TGTGCCAGCTCACCAGGGCAGGGGATAGCAGATACGCAGTATTTT.